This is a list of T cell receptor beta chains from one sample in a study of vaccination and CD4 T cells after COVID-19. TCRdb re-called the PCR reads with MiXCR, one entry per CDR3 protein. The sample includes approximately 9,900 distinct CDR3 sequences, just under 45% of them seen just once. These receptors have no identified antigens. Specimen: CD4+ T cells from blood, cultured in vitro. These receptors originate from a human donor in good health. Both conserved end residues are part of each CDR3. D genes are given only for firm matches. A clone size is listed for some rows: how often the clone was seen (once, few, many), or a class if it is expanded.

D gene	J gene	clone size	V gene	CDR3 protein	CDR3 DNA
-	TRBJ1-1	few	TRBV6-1	CASSQAARDTEAFF	TGTGCCAGCAGTCAGGCCGCGCGTGACACTGAAGCTTTCTTT
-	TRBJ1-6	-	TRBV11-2	CASSLDLQLTLHF	TGTGCCAGCAGCTTAGATCTTCAGCTCACCCTCCACTTT
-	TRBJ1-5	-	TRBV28	CASSPPRVQPQHF	TGTGCCAGCAGTCCACCCAGGGTCCAGCCCCAGCATTTT
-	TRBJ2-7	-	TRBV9	CASSVAIGAYEQYF	TGTGCCAGCAGCGTAGCAATCGGGGCCTACGAGCAGTACTTC
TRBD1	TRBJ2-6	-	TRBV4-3	CASSRDRGGSGANVLTF	TGCGCCAGCAGCCGGGACAGGGGAGGCTCTGGGGCCAACGTCCTGACTTTC
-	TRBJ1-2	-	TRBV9	CASSVAGLGSLNYGYTF	TGTGCCAGCAGCGTAGCTGGTTTGGGCAGTCTTAACTATGGCTACACCTTC
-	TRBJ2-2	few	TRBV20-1	CSAGKLGGELFF	TGCAGTGCGGGAAAATTGGGCGGGGAGCTGTTTTTT
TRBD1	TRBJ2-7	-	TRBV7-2	CASSDRGVYEQYF	TGTGCCAGCAGCGACAGGGGAGTTTACGAGCAGTACTTC
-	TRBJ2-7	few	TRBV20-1	CSARETGLGQKEQYF	TGCAGTGCTAGAGAAACAGGACTTGGCCAGAAAGAGCAGTACTTC
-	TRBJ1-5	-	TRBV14	CASSQEPRQSQPQHF	TGTGCCAGCAGCCAAGAGCCCCGACAGTCTCAGCCCCAGCATTTT
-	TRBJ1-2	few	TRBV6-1	CASRFGRAQLGPGGYTF	TGTGCCAGCAGATTTGGCAGGGCACAGTTAGGGCCGGGGGGCTACACCTTC
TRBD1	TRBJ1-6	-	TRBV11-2	CASSLVGQGPNSPLHF	TGTGCCAGCAGCTTAGTCGGACAGGGACCTAATTCACCCCTCCACTTT
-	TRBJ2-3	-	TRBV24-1	CATKGTVSTDTQYF	TGTGCCACCAAGGGAACAGTCTCCACAGATACGCAGTATTTT
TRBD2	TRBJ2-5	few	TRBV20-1	CSAPGLAGVETQYF	TGCAGTGCCCCCGGACTAGCGGGAGTGGAGACCCAGTACTTC
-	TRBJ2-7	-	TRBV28	CASSLSRTRSTYEQYF	TGTGCCAGCAGTTTGAGTCGGACTCGAAGTACCTACGAGCAGTACTTC
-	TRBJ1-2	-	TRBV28	CASSPRDYGYTF	TGTGCCAGCAGTCCTCGGGACTATGGCTACACCTTC
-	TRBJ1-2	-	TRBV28	CASSLGGIRDYGYTF	TGTGCCAGCAGTTTAGGGGGGATCCGGGACTATGGCTACACCTTC
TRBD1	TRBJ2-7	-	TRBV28	CASSFPGQGPYEQYF	TGTGCCAGCAGTTTCCCCGGACAGGGTCCATACGAGCAGTACTTC
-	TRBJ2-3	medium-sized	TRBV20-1	CSASFRGPNTDTQYF	TGCAGTGCTAGCTTCCGCGGGCCTAACACAGATACGCAGTATTTT
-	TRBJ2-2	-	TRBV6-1	CASSEGRGELFF	TGTGCCAGCAGTGAGGGCAGGGGGGAGCTGTTTTTT